Sequencing of this T cell receptor beta chain was carried out in a study of immune heterogeneity within non-small cell lung tumors. Study-level findings and limits: Individual patients had largely distinct high-frequency T-cell receptor beta clonotypes.

This clonotype has a handful of counts. Its antigen is still unknown. At approximately 570 ng per sample, bulk tumor genomic DNA provided the template. Several biopsies per primary tumor, spaced far apart, were taken during surgery. Undergoing curative surgery were patients whose non-small cell lung cancer was untreated and newly diagnosed. Those donating were patients (newly diagnosed with non-small cell lung cancer) who were having surgery with curative intent. Germline V CDR1 and CDR2: KGHSH, LQKENI. CDR3 length: 14 amino acids. Trimming took off 3 bases at V and 3 bases at J, with 11 bases between the two ends. The TCR beta CDR3 region underwent multiplex PCR amplification with 32 V and 13 J primers. Using its own MiXCR run on the multiplex PCR reads, TCRdb lists one record per CDR3 protein. The sample lists about 15,000 distinct CDR3 sequences; about 30% were seen once.

V gene TRBV18 combines with J gene TRBJ1-1; no firm D call. Sample: lung tumor tissue. The receptor's source is a man aged 35-49 years with non-small cell lung cancer. CDR3 sequence (DNA): TGTGCCAGCTCACCCCGCCCCCCGGACACTGAAGCTTTCTTT. Protein sequence: CASSPRPPDTEAFF. Using reference TRBV18 and TRBJ1-1 for the parts outside the CDR3, the full variable domain is NAGVMQNPRHLVRRRGQEARLRCSPMKGHSHVYWYRQLPEEGLKFMVYLQKENIIDESGMPKERFSAEFPKEGPSILRIQQVVRGDSAAYFCASSPRPPDTEAFFGQGTRLTVV.